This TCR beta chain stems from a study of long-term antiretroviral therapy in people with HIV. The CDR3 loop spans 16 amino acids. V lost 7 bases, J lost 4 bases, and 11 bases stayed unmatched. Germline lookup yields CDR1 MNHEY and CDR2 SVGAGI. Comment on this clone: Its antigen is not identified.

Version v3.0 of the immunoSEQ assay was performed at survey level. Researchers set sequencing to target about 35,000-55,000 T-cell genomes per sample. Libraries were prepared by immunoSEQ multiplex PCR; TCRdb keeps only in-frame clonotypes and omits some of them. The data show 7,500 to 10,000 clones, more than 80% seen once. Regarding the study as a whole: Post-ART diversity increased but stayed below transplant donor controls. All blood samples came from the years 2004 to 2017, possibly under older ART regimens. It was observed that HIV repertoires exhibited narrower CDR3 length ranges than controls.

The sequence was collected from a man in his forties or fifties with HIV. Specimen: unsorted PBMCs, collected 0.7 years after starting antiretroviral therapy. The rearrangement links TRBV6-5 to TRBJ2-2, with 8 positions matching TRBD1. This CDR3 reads CASTYSLTGGTGELFF. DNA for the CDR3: TGTGCCAGCACCTACTCGCTAACAGGGGGCACCGGGGAGCTGTTTTTT.